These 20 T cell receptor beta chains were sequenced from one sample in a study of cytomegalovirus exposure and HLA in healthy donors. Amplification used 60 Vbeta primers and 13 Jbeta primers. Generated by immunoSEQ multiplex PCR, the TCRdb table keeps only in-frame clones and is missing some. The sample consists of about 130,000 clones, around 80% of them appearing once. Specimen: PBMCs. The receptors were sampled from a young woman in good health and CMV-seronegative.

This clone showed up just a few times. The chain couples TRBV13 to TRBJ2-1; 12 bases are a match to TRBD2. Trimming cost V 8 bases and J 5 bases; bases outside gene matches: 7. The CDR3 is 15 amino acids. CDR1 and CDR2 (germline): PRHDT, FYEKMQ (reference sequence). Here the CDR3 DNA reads TGTGCCAGCTATATCGGGACTAGCGGGCACAATGAGCAGTTCTTC. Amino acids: CASYIGTSGHNEQFF.

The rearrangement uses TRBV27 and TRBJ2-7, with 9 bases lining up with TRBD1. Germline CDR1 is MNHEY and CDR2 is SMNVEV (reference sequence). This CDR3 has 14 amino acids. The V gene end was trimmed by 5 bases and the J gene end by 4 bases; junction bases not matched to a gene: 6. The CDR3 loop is CASSPQGAEYEQYF. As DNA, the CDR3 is TGTGCCAGCAGTCCACAGGGGGCCGAATACGAGCAGTACTTC.

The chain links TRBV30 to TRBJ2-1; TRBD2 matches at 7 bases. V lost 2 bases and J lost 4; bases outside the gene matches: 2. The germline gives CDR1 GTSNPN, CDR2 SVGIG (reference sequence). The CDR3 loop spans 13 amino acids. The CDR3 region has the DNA TGTGCCTGGAGTCCGGGGGGTTACAATGAGCAGTTCTTC. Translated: CAWSPGGYNEQFF.

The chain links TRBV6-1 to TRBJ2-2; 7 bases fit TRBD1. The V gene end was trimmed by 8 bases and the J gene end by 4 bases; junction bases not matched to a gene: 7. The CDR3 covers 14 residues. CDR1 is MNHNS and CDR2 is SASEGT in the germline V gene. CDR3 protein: CASEGASPTGELFF. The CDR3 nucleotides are TGTGCCAGCGAGGGGGCGTCCCCCACCGGGGAGCTGTTTTTT.

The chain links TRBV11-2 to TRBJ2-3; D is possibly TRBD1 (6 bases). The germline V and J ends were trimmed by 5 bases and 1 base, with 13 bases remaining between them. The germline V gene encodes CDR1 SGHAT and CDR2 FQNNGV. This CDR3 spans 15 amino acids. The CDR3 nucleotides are TGTGCCAGCAGCACAGGGCAGGCGGGCACAGATACGCAGTATTTT. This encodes CASSTGQAGTDTQYF.

This CDR3 is CASSLVTSGSFNEQFF. DNA for the CDR3: TGCGCCAGCAGCTTGGTTACTAGCGGGAGTTTCAATGAGCAGTTCTTC. The J gene is TRBJ2-1, the V gene TRBV5-1; TRBD2 matches 11 bases. This CDR3 contains 16 residues. V lost 0 bases, J lost 6 bases, and 5 bases stayed unmatched. Germline lookup yields CDR1 SGHRS and CDR2 YFSETQ.

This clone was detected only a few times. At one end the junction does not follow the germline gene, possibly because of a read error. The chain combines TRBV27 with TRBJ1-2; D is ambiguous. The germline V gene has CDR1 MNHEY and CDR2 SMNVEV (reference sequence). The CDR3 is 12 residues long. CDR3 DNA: TGTGCCAGCAGCTTAAACCCGACGGAGCTCTCCTTC. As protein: CASSLNPTELSF.

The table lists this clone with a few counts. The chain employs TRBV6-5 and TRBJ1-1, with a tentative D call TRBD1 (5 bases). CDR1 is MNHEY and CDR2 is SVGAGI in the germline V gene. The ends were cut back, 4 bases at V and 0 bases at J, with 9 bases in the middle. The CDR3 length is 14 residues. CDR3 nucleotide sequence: TGTGCCAGCAGTTGGGGCGGAATGAACACTGAAGCTTTCTTT. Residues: CASSWGGMNTEAFF.

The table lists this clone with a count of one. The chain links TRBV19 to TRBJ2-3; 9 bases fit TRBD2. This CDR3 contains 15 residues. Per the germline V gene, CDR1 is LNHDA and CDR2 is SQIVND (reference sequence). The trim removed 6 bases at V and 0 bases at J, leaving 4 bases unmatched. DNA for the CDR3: TGTGCCAGTAGCTACACTAGCGGGAGCACAGATACGCAGTATTTT. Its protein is CASSYTSGSTDTQYF.

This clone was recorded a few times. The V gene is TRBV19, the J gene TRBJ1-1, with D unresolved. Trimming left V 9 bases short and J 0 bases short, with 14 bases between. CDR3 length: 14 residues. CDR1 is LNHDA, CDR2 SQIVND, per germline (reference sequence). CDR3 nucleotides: TGTGCCAGCCCCTCGAGGCAGCTGAACACTGAAGCTTTCTTT. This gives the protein CASPSRQLNTEAFF.

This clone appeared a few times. The CDR3 spells CASSPQRGGGSYNEQFF. CDR3 nucleotides: TGTGCCAGCTCACCGCAGCGGGGAGGGGGCTCCTACAATGAGCAGTTCTTC. This chain uses TRBV18 with TRBJ2-1; tentative D call: TRBD2 (7 bases). The V end lost 3 bases, the J end lost 0 bases, and 15 bases lay between the germline ends. The germline V gene encodes CDR1 KGHSH and CDR2 LQKENI. There are 17 residues in the CDR3.

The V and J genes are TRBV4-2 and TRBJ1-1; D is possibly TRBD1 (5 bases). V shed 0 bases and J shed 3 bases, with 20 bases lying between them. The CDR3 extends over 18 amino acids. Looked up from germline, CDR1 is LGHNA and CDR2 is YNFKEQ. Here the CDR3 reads CASSQEIGQGRRDTEAFF. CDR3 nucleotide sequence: TGTGCCAGCAGCCAAGAAATCGGGCAGGGCAGACGGGACACTGAAGCTTTCTTT.

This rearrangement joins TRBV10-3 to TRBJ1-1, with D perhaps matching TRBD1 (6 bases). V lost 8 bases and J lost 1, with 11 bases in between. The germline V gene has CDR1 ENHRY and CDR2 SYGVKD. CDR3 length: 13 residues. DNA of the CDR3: TGTGCCATCTTGAACAGGGAGAACACTGAAGCTTTCTTT. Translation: CAILNRENTEAFF.

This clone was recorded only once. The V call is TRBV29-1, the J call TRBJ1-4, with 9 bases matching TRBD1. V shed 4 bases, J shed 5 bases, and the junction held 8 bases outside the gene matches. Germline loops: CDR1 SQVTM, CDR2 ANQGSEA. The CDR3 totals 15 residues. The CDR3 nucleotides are TGCAGCGTTGCTGATGTTGGGACAGGGAATGAAAAACTGTTTTTT. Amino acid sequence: CSVADVGTGNEKLFF.

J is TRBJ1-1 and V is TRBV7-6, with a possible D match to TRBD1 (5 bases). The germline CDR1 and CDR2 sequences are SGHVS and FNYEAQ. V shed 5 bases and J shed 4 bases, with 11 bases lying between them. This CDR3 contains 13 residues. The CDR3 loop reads CASSVGGGTEAFF. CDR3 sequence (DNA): TGTGCCAGCAGCGTGGGGGGAGGCACTGAAGCTTTCTTT.

The CDR3 sequence is CSVTGGIGYGYTF. Here the CDR3 DNA reads TGCAGCGTTACGGGGGGTATCGGCTATGGCTACACCTTC. The chain links TRBV29-1 to TRBJ1-2, with D tentatively TRBD1 (5 bases). The CDR3 sequence is 13 residues long. With 5 bases removed from V and 4 bases from J, the gap between germline ends came to 14 bases. Germline CDR1 SQVTM, CDR2 ANQGSEA.

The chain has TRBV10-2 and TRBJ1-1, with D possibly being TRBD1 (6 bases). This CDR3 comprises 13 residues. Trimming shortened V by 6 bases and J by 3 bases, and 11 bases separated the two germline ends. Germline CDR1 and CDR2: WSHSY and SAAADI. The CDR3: CASSHREDTEAFF. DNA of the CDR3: TGCGCCAGCAGCCACAGGGAAGACACTGAAGCTTTCTTT.

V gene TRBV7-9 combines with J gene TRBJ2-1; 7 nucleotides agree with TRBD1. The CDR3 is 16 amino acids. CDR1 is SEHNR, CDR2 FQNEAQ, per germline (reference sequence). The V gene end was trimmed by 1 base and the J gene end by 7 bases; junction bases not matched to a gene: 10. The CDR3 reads CASSLGMTGTNNEQFF. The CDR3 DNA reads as TGTGCCAGCAGCTTAGGAATGACAGGGACGAATAATGAGCAGTTCTTC.

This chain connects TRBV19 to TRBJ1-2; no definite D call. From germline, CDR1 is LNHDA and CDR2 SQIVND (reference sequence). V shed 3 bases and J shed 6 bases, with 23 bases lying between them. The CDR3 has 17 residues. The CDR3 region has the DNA TGTGCCAGTAGTATGCGGTCCTATACCGGGATCCCGGATGGCTACACCTTC. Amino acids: CASSMRSYTGIPDGYTF.

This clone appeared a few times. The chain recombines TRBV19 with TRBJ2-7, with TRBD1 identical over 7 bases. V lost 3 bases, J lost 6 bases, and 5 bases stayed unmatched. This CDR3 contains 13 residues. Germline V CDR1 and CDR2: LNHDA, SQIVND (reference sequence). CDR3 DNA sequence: TGTGCCAGTAGTATGAAAGGGGGCGCCGAGCAGTACTTC. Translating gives CASSMKGGAEQYF. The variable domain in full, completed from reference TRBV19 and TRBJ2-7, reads DGGITQSPKYLFRKEGQNVTLSCEQNLNHDAMYWYRQDPGQGLRLIYYSQIVNDFQKGDIAEGYSVSREKKESFPLTVTSAQKNPTAFYLCASSMKGGAEQYFGPGTRLTVT.